These T cell receptor beta chains were read from a single sample in a study of cytomegalovirus exposure and HLA in healthy donors. The assay was immunoSEQ multiplex PCR, and TCRdb's table has in-frame clones only and misses some. The data contain more than 110,000 clones, about three quarters of them singletons. Sequencing used PBMCs. All receptors derive from a woman under 40 in good health and CMV-seronegative. Both conserved end residues are trimmed from each CDR3. The order of the fields is CDR3 protein, J gene, V gene.

ATSPHGQGHSPLH | TRBJ1-6 | TRBV15
AISPGGENTEAF | TRBJ1-1 | TRBV10-3
ASSYLIRDTLKSF | TRBJ2-1 | TRBV6-5
ASSSLAGGQDEQY | TRBJ2-7 | TRBV7-8
ASSLRSDGSEQY | TRBJ2-7 | TRBV27
ASNSILWADLFQY | TRBJ2-4 | TRBV28
ASSLASASYNEQF | TRBJ2-1 | TRBV5-1
ASSRRTRQNIQY | TRBJ2-4 | TRBV11-2
AISGTSGETRDTDTQY | TRBJ2-3 | TRBV10-3
ASSRGWGTEAF | TRBJ1-1 | TRBV9
AISESGDISTQPQH | TRBJ1-5 | TRBV10-3
ASSFWVFPRGDTQY | TRBJ2-3 | TRBV7-7
AWSPRQVETQY | TRBJ2-5 | TRBV30
AISEGTVVHGYT | TRBJ1-2 | TRBV10-3
ASRQQGGTGELF | TRBJ2-2 | TRBV2
GASGAYEQY | TRBJ2-7 | TRBV30
ASSQGTGSLYGYT | TRBJ1-2 | TRBV4-1
ASSYGSGRATGELF | TRBJ2-2 | TRBV6-5
ASSWKGGEYNEQF | TRBJ2-1 | TRBV7-3
ASSPPRSRDSPLH | TRBJ1-6 | TRBV19
ASSLAEGARGTDTQY | TRBJ2-3 | TRBV5-1
ASSINQGYGYT | TRBJ1-2 | TRBV19
ASRNGLVNTGELF | TRBJ2-2 | TRBV28
ASTGLRIEAF | TRBJ1-1 | TRBV2
ASSLDRDRTKAF | TRBJ1-1 | TRBV27
ASRSGLAGDDEQF | TRBJ2-1 | TRBV28
ASSLGAGGSTDTQY | TRBJ2-3 | TRBV11-2
ASSQERLPTGGSVETQY | TRBJ2-5 | TRBV4-2
ASSIRPGDSPLH | TRBJ1-6 | TRBV19
ASSPPRGPLH | TRBJ1-6 | TRBV28
ASSLYLTGASGNTIY | TRBJ1-3 | TRBV28
ASSFDGLSGNTIY | TRBJ1-3 | TRBV6-5
ASRRLAGGVGEQF | TRBJ2-1 | TRBV6-5
ASSVGPREELVGR | TRBJ1-2 | TRBV9
ASSVVGTGDWAGELF | TRBJ2-2 | TRBV9
ASRDLASDEQF | TRBJ2-1 | TRBV5-1
ASSLLAGGNTDTQY | TRBJ2-3 | TRBV7-3
ASSLMGAPIGEQF | TRBJ2-1 | TRBV7-3
ASSSPGRGPSTDTQY | TRBJ2-3 | TRBV7-9
ASSGQGSYNEQF | TRBJ2-1 | TRBV6-4
ASSEGGSLNEQY | TRBJ2-7 | TRBV6-1
ASSEAPSGYT | TRBJ1-2 | TRBV2
ASSVTDRYYGYT | TRBJ1-2 | TRBV28
ASGSTGTSGSRYEQF | TRBJ2-1 | TRBV12-5
ASSIRTGSYGYT | TRBJ1-2 | TRBV6-5
SARQGSYEQY | TRBJ2-7 | TRBV29-1
ASSGGGRPQETQY | TRBJ2-5 | TRBV9
ASRQTGNTGELF | TRBJ2-2 | TRBV19
ASSDSVGGGEQF | TRBJ2-1 | TRBV6-4
ASRSGLNQPQH | TRBJ1-5 | TRBV28
ASSPRSLAGGSYEQY | TRBJ2-7 | TRBV28
ASSLWTSGSYNEQF | TRBJ2-1 | TRBV5-6
ASSQEANLGTDTQY | TRBJ2-3 | TRBV14
ASSSRTGGGEQF | TRBJ2-1 | TRBV9
ASSVGGPYNEQF | TRBJ2-1 | TRBV9
ASSYSREQPQH | TRBJ1-5 | TRBV6-6
ASSQARTGGLYGYT | TRBJ1-2 | TRBV4-2
ASSPRGSGANVLT | TRBJ2-6 | TRBV4-1
ASSPQGESYNEQF | TRBJ2-1 | TRBV5-1
ASSLGGTGSCEQY | TRBJ2-7 | TRBV5-1